This TCR beta chain is drawn from a study of monozygotic twins with inflammatory bowel disease. Study conclusions and caveats: Since immunosuppressive treatments differed, patient repertoires may have gained added variability. Limited power may explain why concordant and discordant twins showed no difference in repertoire similarity. The sharing of clonotypes with others was lower in IBD patients than in healthy twins, especially with disease activity.

Per germline, CDR1 LNHDA and CDR2 SQIVND (reference sequence). This CDR3 comprises 15 residues. On this clonotype: As yet, its antigen is unknown.

The UMIs contained a 6-nucleotide sample barcode. They were added by template switching during cDNA synthesis. Reprocessing the 5' RACE reads, TCRdb reports a single entry for every CDR3 protein and omits DNA. This table lists some 400,000 distinct CDR3 sequences. Sequenced input: blood. The clonotype comes from a human donor with ulcerative colitis or Crohn's disease, or a healthy co-twin of an affected twin (not recorded which). The chain carries TRBV19 and TRBJ1-5; TCRdb's assignment of TRBD1 cannot be checked, as there is no DNA. This CDR3 is CASRGTGTSNQPQHF.